This TCR beta chain was recorded in a study of blood T cell repertoires in COVID-19. Study information: Sites across the United States, Italy and Spain contributed samples from acute and convalescent COVID-19. Nucleic acid was either cDNA or gDNA, and it came from T cells, B-cell-depleted T cells, or PBMCs.

Comment on this clone: Other DNA sequences within the sample encode an identical CDR3.

Germline loops: CDR1 SEHNR, CDR2 FQNEAQ (reference sequence). Trimming pared 2 bases from V and 2 bases from J, leaving 4 bases between. There are 12 residues in the CDR3. Original methodology: The authors estimated nucleated cell counts from reference gene primer amplification. The table came from immunoSEQ multiplex PCR; TCRdb's copy has only in-frame clones and leaves some out. V, J and clone size reflect that table, while D and trimming were determined from the DNA. Of about 240,000 clones in the sample, roughly nine tenths are singletons; the top ten hold 6.2%. This rearrangement joins TRBV7-9 to TRBJ2-7; D not certain. This clonotype was obtained from a man aged 55 to 70 with acute or convalescent COVID-19. Sequenced sample: peripheral blood. CDR3 in DNA: TGTGCCAGCAGCTTATCCGCCTACGAGCAGTACTTC. Its translation is CASSLSAYEQYF.